This T cell receptor (beta chain) appears in the sequencing data of a study of T cells after yellow fever vaccination. Study-level information: Fractions of limited cellularity were prepared by means of SMART-Seq v4 Ultra Low Input. Study results and caveats: Post-booster reappearance was seen for most primary-vaccination clones (about 96% CD4, around 91% CD8). Few clonotypes appeared in both CD4 and CD8 compartments.

This clonotype occurred many times. What it binds is unknown. TCRdb fed the 5' RACE reads into MiXCR, producing one record per CDR3 protein. This table has about 340,000 distinct CDR3 sequences, about 4% appearing once. The CDR3 consists of 13 residues. The V and J ends lost 3 bases and 3 bases respectively, with 5 bases between them. This TCR was recovered from a man younger than 35 who received the YFV17D yellow fever vaccine. The V call is TRBV12-3 or TRBV12-4, the J call TRBJ2-2; no clear D. The specimen comprised PBMCs, sampled 5 days after the yellow fever booster vaccination. The CDR3 protein is CASSFSYTGELFF. The CDR3 nucleotides read TGTGCCAGCAGTTTTAGTTACACCGGGGAGCTGTTTTTT.